The 20 T cell receptor beta chains below all came from one sample that was sequenced in a study of CD8 T cells in ankylosing spondylitis. Notes on the study in general: Ankylosing spondylitis blood appeared to carry a characteristic TCR beta motif of several highly homologous variants.

Using its own MiXCR run on the 5' RACE reads, TCRdb lists one record per CDR3 protein. The sample lists under 850,000 distinct CDR3 sequences, around 19% occurring once. No antigen is known for these receptors. The source material was blood, either unsorted or a sorted T cell fraction (not recorded which). These receptors were obtained from a male donor with ankylosing spondylitis.

The rearrangement links TRBV6-5 to TRBJ1-1; no clear D. The CDR3 covers 12 residues. V was shortened by 6 bases and J by 11 bases, with 16 bases between the two germline ends. The germline V gene encodes CDR1 MNHEY and CDR2 SVGAGI. CDR3 sequence: CASSPKTGKAFF. The CDR3 DNA sequence: TGTGCCAGCAGCCCGAAGACCGGAAAGGCTTTCTTT.

This clonotype came up a few times. The V gene is TRBV10-3, the J gene TRBJ2-3; D is unresolved. V was shortened by 8 bases and J by 6 bases, with 18 bases between the two germline ends. Germline assignment: CDR1 ENHRY and CDR2 SYGVKD. This CDR3 spans 14 amino acids. In DNA, the CDR3 is TGTGCCATCGGGCCAGAGAGTAGTCAGGATACGCAGTATTTT. This encodes CAIGPESSQDTQYF.

The chain links TRBV15 to TRBJ1-4; a weak D match, TRBD1 (6 bases). This CDR3 has 14 amino acids. Per germline, CDR1 LNHNV and CDR2 YYDKDF (reference sequence). V was cut by 3 bases and J by 8 bases, with 13 bases left in between. CDR3 bases: TGTGCCACCAGCAGGAACAGGGAGCGCGAAAAACTGTTTTTT. Translating gives CATSRNREREKLFF.

The chain is built from TRBV27 and TRBJ1-5; tentatively, D is TRBD1 (6 bases). V was pared by 3 bases and J by 5 bases, with 11 bases between. The CDR3 extends over 14 amino acids. Germline loops: CDR1 MNHEY, CDR2 SMNVEV (reference sequence). The CDR3 nucleotides read TGTGCCAGCAGTTTTGGGGGCACCCATCAGCCCCAGCATTTT. Translating it yields CASSFGGTHQPQHF.

J is TRBJ1-5 and V is TRBV30, with 7 positions matching TRBD1. Germline CDR1 and CDR2: GTSNPN and SVGIG (reference sequence). The CDR3 totals 15 residues. V was pared by 4 bases and J by 6 bases, with 12 bases of the junction left unmatched. CDR3 sequence reads: CAWTPGAAGGQPQHF. CDR3 nucleotides: TGTGCCTGGACTCCCGGGGCCGCAGGGGGTCAGCCCCAGCATTTT.

This clonotype was detected many times. The chain uses TRBV6-1 and TRBJ2-5, with D perhaps assigned TRBD1 or TRBD2 (5 bases each). Trimming took off 6 bases at V and 0 bases at J, with 11 bases between the two ends. From germline, CDR1 is MNHNS and CDR2 SASEGT. CDR3 length equals 14 residues. The CDR3 spells CASSPGTDQETQYF. Here the CDR3 DNA reads TGTGCCAGCAGCCCCGGGACGGACCAAGAGACCCAGTACTTC.

The chain combines TRBV6-6 with TRBJ2-7; D not certain. The CDR3 runs to 13 residues. V lost 10 bases to trimming and J lost 3 bases, with 16 bases between them. Germline CDR1 and CDR2: MNHNY and SVGAGI (reference sequence). The CDR3 nucleotides are TGTGCCATTAGCAGGCTACCTAACTACGAGCAGTACTTC. This gives the protein CAISRLPNYEQYF.

This chain connects TRBV6-2 or TRBV6-3 to TRBJ1-6, with 9 bases that match TRBD1. The V gene's germline CDR1 is MNHEY and CDR2 SVGEGT. After removal of 7 bases from V and 9 bases from J, the junction contained 19 bases not matched to a gene. The CDR3 runs 18 residues. This chain's CDR3 is CASTTFLRTGDMSSPLHF. CDR3 bases: TGTGCCAGCACGACCTTCCTTCGGACAGGGGATATGAGTTCACCCCTCCACTTT.

Worth noting for this clonotype: At one of its ends the junction is not consistent with the germline gene, which may arise from a read error. V gene TRBV15 combines with J gene TRBJ1-2, with D possibly being TRBD1 (6 bases). The CDR3 is 16 residues long. Germline loops: CDR1 LNHNV, CDR2 YYDKDF (reference sequence). The CDR3 nucleotides are TGTGCCAGCAGCAGAGTAGTTGGGGGGCCTAGGGGTGGCTACACCTTC. It is translated as CASSRVVGGPRGGYTF.

The genes are TRBV15 and TRBJ2-7, with TRBD2 matching 11 bases. Germline V gene sequence: CDR1 LNHNV, CDR2 YYDKDF (reference sequence). The junction had 6 bases not matched to a gene; V was cut back by 3 bases and J by 2 bases. There are 16 residues in the CDR3. The CDR3 protein is CATSSFLAGGTYEQYF. The CDR3 nucleotides read TGTGCCACCAGCAGCTTCCTAGCGGGAGGCACCTACGAGCAGTACTTC.

The chain recombines TRBV4-3 with TRBJ2-2; D is possibly TRBD1 or TRBD2 (5 bases each). V was trimmed by 0 bases and J by 9 bases, leaving 17 bases between them. Per germline, CDR1 LGHNA and CDR2 YSLEER. The CDR3 sequence is 16 residues long. The CDR3 sequence: CASSQDSGTRSRELFF. The CDR3 nucleotides are TGCGCCAGCAGCCAAGATAGTGGGACCCGTTCCCGGGAGCTGTTTTTT.

The J gene is TRBJ2-7, the V gene TRBV7-9; D gene uncertain. Trimming removed 2 bases at V and 6 bases at J, with 11 bases between. Germline loops: CDR1 SEHNR, CDR2 FQNEAQ (reference sequence). This CDR3 is 13 amino acids long. The CDR3 region is CASSLLLRPEQYF. CDR3 DNA: TGTGCCAGCAGCTTATTATTGAGACCCGAGCAGTACTTC.

The chain links TRBV10-3 to TRBJ2-7; a weak D match, TRBD2 (6 bases). Germline V gene data show CDR1 as ENHRY and CDR2 as SYGVKD. The V and J ends lost 8 bases and 6 bases respectively, with 14 bases between them. CDR3 length equals 12 residues. CDR3 bases: TGTGCCATCTGGGACTTTACCTCCGAGCAGTACTTC. Translating gives CAIWDFTSEQYF.

The V call is TRBV12-3 or TRBV12-4, the J call TRBJ2-7; 9 bases map to TRBD2. The CDR3 is 17 amino acids. J lost 0 bases, V lost 1 base, and 7 bases had no gene match. The CDR3 DNA reads TGTGCCAGCAGTTTAGAGCTAGCGGGATCTTCCTCCTACGAGCAGTACTTC. It translates to CASSLELAGSSSYEQYF.

The genes are TRBV4-3 and TRBJ1-3, with TRBD1 as a possible D gene (5 bases). Trimming took 4 bases from V and 2 from J, leaving 15 bases between them. CDR1 is LGHNA and CDR2 is YSLEER in the germline V gene. CDR3 length: 16 residues. CDR3 protein: CASSRLGESAGNTIYF. The CDR3 DNA reads as TGCGCCAGCAGCCGCCTAGGGGAGTCGGCTGGAAACACCATATATTTT.

This clonotype has just a few counts. The chain uses TRBV7-2 and TRBJ1-4; no clear D gene. V was cut by 8 bases and J by 8 bases, with 15 bases left in between. The CDR3 consists of 13 residues. Germline V gene sequence: CDR1 SGHTA, CDR2 FQGNSA. CDR3 bases: TGTGCCAGCGCACTGCGGGTCGTCGAAAAACTGTTTTTT. Residues: CASALRVVEKLFF.

The chain joins TRBV12-3 or TRBV12-4 to TRBJ2-3; no firm D call. The CDR3 has 15 amino acids. Deletions cut 1 base from V and 3 bases from J, with 11 bases between. CDR3 in DNA: TGTGCCAGCAGTTTAGAGGGCGAGGTAACAGATACGCAGTATTTT. Translated: CASSLEGEVTDTQYF.

The CDR3 here is CASSLSTGGGEQYF. CDR3 bases: TGTGCCAGCAGCTTATCGACAGGGGGTGGGGAGCAGTACTTC. This chain links TRBV7-2 with TRBJ2-7, with 9 bases fitting TRBD1. Looked up from germline, CDR1 is SGHTA and CDR2 is FQGNSA. There are 14 residues in the CDR3. With V trimmed by 2 bases and J by 7 bases, 6 bases remained unmatched.

The chain links TRBV6-5 to TRBJ1-2, with a possible D match to TRBD1 (6 bases). Germline CDR1 is MNHEY and CDR2 is SVGAGI. Trimming cost V 7 bases and J 5 bases, with 11 bases left between them. CDR3 length: 12 amino acids. CDR3 nucleotides: TGTGCCAGCAAAGGACAGATTTATGGCTACACCTTC. Encoded protein: CASKGQIYGYTF.

This clonotype occurred a few times. CDR3 region: CASTQGETQYF. The CDR3, as DNA: TGTGCCAGCACCCAGGGGGAGACCCAGTACTTC. The chain combines TRBV12-3 or TRBV12-4 with TRBJ2-5, with a weak D call TRBD1 (6 bases). This CDR3 has 11 residues. V dropped 7 bases and J dropped 5 bases, with 8 bases sitting between them.